This is a list of T cell receptor beta chains from one sample in a study of blood T cell repertoires in COVID-19. The assay was immunoSEQ multiplex PCR, and TCRdb's table has in-frame clones only and misses some. Of more than 100,000 clones in the sample, approximately 81% were seen once. Sequenced input: peripheral blood. The receptor source for this set is a woman older than 75 with acute or convalescent COVID-19. Each CDR3 is given with its conserved first and last residue. The order of the fields is V gene, D gene, clone size, J gene, CDR3 DNA, CDR3 protein. A D gene is named only where the DNA matches it firmly. Size is stated for part of the rows, as once, few or many counts, or as a class when the clone is expanded.

V gene: TRBV30
D gene: -
clone size: -
J gene: TRBJ1-5
CDR3 DNA: TGTGCCTGGAGTGTTGGGGGAGGGGATCAGCCCCAGCATTTT
CDR3 protein: CAWSVGGGDQPQHF

V gene: TRBV6-6
D gene: -
clone size: -
J gene: TRBJ1-5
CDR3 DNA: TGTGCCAGCAGTTATCCCGATCAGCCCCAGCATTTT
CDR3 protein: CASSYPDQPQHF

V gene: TRBV4-1
D gene: -
clone size: -
J gene: TRBJ2-2
CDR3 DNA: TGCGCCAGCAGGAGGATGGGGGGGCGAGCCGGGGAGCTGTTTTTT
CDR3 protein: CASRRMGGRAGELFF

V gene: TRBV20-1
D gene: -
clone size: -
J gene: TRBJ2-1
CDR3 DNA: TGCAGTGCTAGTGGACAACTGGGTCTGAATGAGCAGTTCTTC
CDR3 protein: CSASGQLGLNEQFF

V gene: TRBV21-1
D gene: -
clone size: -
J gene: TRBJ1-3
CDR3 DNA: TGTGCCAGCAGCAAAGGAGGCAGGGGAAAAAACACCATATATTTT
CDR3 protein: CASSKGGRGKNTIYF

V gene: TRBV7-9
D gene: -
clone size: -
J gene: TRBJ1-4
CDR3 DNA: TGTGCCAGCAGCTCATCCGGGGGAGGAGAAAAACTGTTTTTT
CDR3 protein: CASSSSGGGEKLFF

V gene: TRBV11-3
D gene: -
clone size: once
J gene: TRBJ2-7
CDR3 DNA: TGTGCCAGCAGCTCGTCGGTAGGGCCGGGGGAGCAGTACTTC
CDR3 protein: CASSSSVGPGEQYF

V gene: TRBV7-9
D gene: TRBD2
clone size: -
J gene: TRBJ2-3
CDR3 DNA: TGTGCCAGCAGCCCGAAACTAGCGGGGGCATTCCCAGATACGCAGTATTTT
CDR3 protein: CASSPKLAGAFPDTQYF

V gene: TRBV12-5
D gene: TRBD2
clone size: few
J gene: TRBJ2-3
CDR3 DNA: TGTGCTAGTGGCCAGCCCTTGGGCGGGGGGGGGATAGATACGCAGTATTTT
CDR3 protein: CASGQPLGGGGIDTQYF

V gene: TRBV28
D gene: -
clone size: -
J gene: TRBJ2-2
CDR3 DNA: TGTGCCAGCAGTTTAATTGGAGGGATCGGCGGGGAGCTGTTTTTT
CDR3 protein: CASSLIGGIGGELFF

V gene: TRBV9
D gene: TRBD1
clone size: -
J gene: TRBJ2-5
CDR3 DNA: TGTGCCAGCAGCGTGGACAGGGGAGAGACCCAGTACTTC
CDR3 protein: CASSVDRGETQYF

V gene: TRBV11-2
D gene: -
clone size: few
J gene: TRBJ1-2
CDR3 DNA: TGTGCCAGCAGCTTGGAGATCGCTAACTATGGCTACACCTTC
CDR3 protein: CASSLEIANYGYTF

V gene: TRBV18
D gene: TRBD1
clone size: -
J gene: TRBJ1-1
CDR3 DNA: TGTGCCAGCTCACCACCGGGACAGGGGGATGGGACTGAAGCTTTCTTT
CDR3 protein: CASSPPGQGDGTEAFF

V gene: TRBV12-5
D gene: TRBD1
clone size: -
J gene: TRBJ1-3
CDR3 DNA: TGTGCTAGTGGTTTGGACTCGACAGGGGGCCGATCTGGAAACACCATATATTTT
CDR3 protein: CASGLDSTGGRSGNTIYF

V gene: TRBV5-1
D gene: -
clone size: -
J gene: TRBJ1-2
CDR3 DNA: TGCGCCAGCAGCCCACGGACATCCGACTATGGCTACACCTTC
CDR3 protein: CASSPRTSDYGYTF

V gene: TRBV19
D gene: TRBD1
clone size: -
J gene: TRBJ2-2
CDR3 DNA: TGTGCCAGTAGTACGGGACAGGGGGGAGGCGGGGAGCTGTTTTTT
CDR3 protein: CASSTGQGGGGELFF

V gene: TRBV23-1
D gene: TRBD1
clone size: -
J gene: TRBJ2-7
CDR3 DNA: TGCGCCAGCAGTCAATCAGTCGGGGACAGGGCGCCCTACGAGCAGTACTTC
CDR3 protein: CASSQSVGDRAPYEQYF

V gene: TRBV9
D gene: TRBD1
clone size: -
J gene: TRBJ1-2
CDR3 DNA: TGTGCCAGCAGCGTAGAGGGACAGGGGAATGGCTACACCTTC
CDR3 protein: CASSVEGQGNGYTF

V gene: TRBV5-4
D gene: TRBD2
clone size: -
J gene: TRBJ2-3
CDR3 DNA: TGTGCCAGCAGGCAACTAGCGGGAGGCGATACGCAGTATTTT
CDR3 protein: CASRQLAGGDTQYF

V gene: TRBV30
D gene: -
clone size: -
J gene: TRBJ1-1
CDR3 DNA: TGTGCCTGGAGAAGGAGGGGCGGCCTGGGGGACACTGAAGCTTTCTTT
CDR3 protein: CAWRRRGGLGDTEAFF

V gene: TRBV6-2/TRBV6-3
D gene: TRBD2
clone size: -
J gene: TRBJ2-1
CDR3 DNA: TGTGCCAGCAGTTACTCGATTACCGAGTTAGCGGGATCATTCGTTAATGAGCAGTTCTTC
CDR3 protein: CASSYSITELAGSFVNEQFF

V gene: TRBV7-9
D gene: TRBD2
clone size: -
J gene: TRBJ2-5
CDR3 DNA: TGTGCCAGCACCCTCGGGACGATGAGCGGGGGTCTAGAGACCCAGTACTTC
CDR3 protein: CASTLGTMSGGLETQYF

V gene: TRBV15
D gene: -
clone size: once
J gene: TRBJ2-5
CDR3 DNA: TGTGCCACCAGCAGAGCGGCTAGCGTGGTGACCCAGTACTTC
CDR3 protein: CATSRAASVVTQYF

V gene: TRBV4-3
D gene: TRBD1
clone size: -
J gene: TRBJ1-4
CDR3 DNA: TGCGCCAGCAGCCGTATCACAGGGGAGACTAATGAAAAACTGTTTTTT
CDR3 protein: CASSRITGETNEKLFF

V gene: TRBV7-2
D gene: -
clone size: -
J gene: TRBJ2-2
CDR3 DNA: TGTGCCAGCAGCCCTAGTTGGGGGCAGTACACCGGGGAGCTGTTTTTT
CDR3 protein: CASSPSWGQYTGELFF

V gene: TRBV19
D gene: -
clone size: few
J gene: TRBJ2-6
CDR3 DNA: TGTGCCAGTACCTCGGATGGAGGGGCTGGGGCCAACGTCCTGACTTTC
CDR3 protein: CASTSDGGAGANVLTF

V gene: TRBV5-1
D gene: -
clone size: -
J gene: TRBJ1-5
CDR3 DNA: TGCGCCAGCAGCAGTGGACAGTCCACCAATCAGCCCCAGCATTTT
CDR3 protein: CASSSGQSTNQPQHF